The 17 T cell receptor beta chains below were found in one sample sequenced in a study of blood T cell repertoires in COVID-19. Clones were read by immunoSEQ multiplex PCR, and TCRdb kept only the in-frame ones, dropping some. Of 50,000 to 65,000 clones listed, roughly 90% are singletons. The sample comprised peripheral blood. The source of these receptors is a man aged 70-80 years with acute or convalescent COVID-19.

The genes are TRBV29-1 and TRBJ1-2, with D unclear. Trimming took off 4 bases at V and 3 bases at J, with 9 bases between the two ends. Germline V gene data show CDR1 as SQVTM and CDR2 as ANQGSEA. CDR3 size: 12 residues. The CDR3 DNA follows: TGCAGCGTTGGCGGATCCGACTATGGCTACACCTTC. Translating it yields CSVGGSDYGYTF. Full variable domain (missing parts from reference TRBV29-1 and TRBJ1-2): SAVISQKPSRDICQRGTSLTIQCQVDSQVTMMFWYRQQPGQSLTLIATANQGSEATYESGFVIDKFPISRPNLTFSTLTVSNMSPEDSSIYLCSVGGSDYGYTFGSGTRLTVV.

Only one count was recorded for this clone. The chain employs TRBV9 and TRBJ2-3; 8 nucleotides align to TRBD1. Trimming took 2 bases from V and 3 from J; bases not matched to a gene: 2. This CDR3 has 14 residues. Germline assignment: CDR1 SGDLS and CDR2 YYNGEE. The CDR3: CASSVGQVTDTQYF. CDR3 coding DNA: TGTGCCAGCAGCGTGGGACAGGTAACAGATACGCAGTATTTT.

The genes are TRBV18 and TRBJ2-1; TRBD2 agrees at 9 bases. The CDR3 sequence is 14 residues long. From germline, CDR1 is KGHSH and CDR2 LQKENI. V trimming: 1 base; J trimming: 7 bases; junction bases outside the gene matches: 2. The CDR3, as DNA: TGTGCCAGCTCACCACAAACTAGCGGGAATGAGCAGTTCTTC. The encoded protein is CASSPQTSGNEQFF. The variable domain in full, with the rest retrieved from reference TRBV18 and TRBJ2-1, is NAGVMQNPRHLVRRRGQEARLRCSPMKGHSHVYWYRQLPEEGLKFMVYLQKENIIDESGMPKERFSAEFPKEGPSILRIQQVVRGDSAAYFCASSPQTSGNEQFFGPGTRLTVL.

On this clone itself: Germline and junction disagree at one end, which may indicate a read error. CDR3 sequence (DNA): TGTGCTAGCAGCTTAGGCGGGGGGGCCGGCACAGATACGCAGTATTTT. It codes for CASSLGGGAGTDTQYF. This sequence joins TRBV7-7 and TRBJ2-3; 9 positions agree with TRBD2. Looked up from germline, CDR1 is SSHAT and CDR2 is FNYEAQ (reference sequence). This CDR3 contains 16 residues.

The chain combines TRBV18 with TRBJ1-2, with no clear D. The CDR3 has 15 amino acids. The V gene lost 2 bases and the J gene lost 6 bases, with 16 bases spanning the gap. CDR1 KGHSH and CDR2 LQKENI come from the germline V gene. The CDR3 is CASSPMVSGMDGYTF. CDR3 DNA: TGTGCCAGCTCACCAATGGTGTCAGGAATGGATGGCTACACCTTC.

The chain links TRBV7-3 to TRBJ2-1; possible D gene TRBD2, 6 bases. The CDR3 contains 18 residues. Per the germline V gene, CDR1 is SGHTA and CDR2 is FQGTGA. V dropped 5 bases and J dropped 4 bases, with 24 bases sitting between them. The CDR3 sequence: CASSQVGGPLGSYNEQFF. In nucleotides, the CDR3 is TGTGCCAGCAGCCAGGTCGGGGGACCCTTAGGTTCGTACAATGAGCAGTTCTTC.

CDR3 residues: CASSLSQVDHHEQYF. In DNA, the CDR3 is TGTGCCAGCAGCTTATCCCAGGTCGATCACCACGAGCAGTACTTC. J is TRBJ2-7 and V is TRBV7-3; D not resolved. Germline CDR1 reads SGHTA; CDR2 reads FQGTGA. The ends were cut back, 2 bases at V and 5 bases at J, with 16 bases in the middle. This CDR3 has 15 residues.

This CDR3 reads CATSRQGAGDEKLFF. The CDR3 DNA sequence: TGTGCCACCAGCAGACAGGGGGCCGGAGATGAAAAACTGTTTTTT. The V call is TRBV15, the J call TRBJ1-4, with 8 bases fitting TRBD1. Germline lookup yields CDR1 LNHNV and CDR2 YYDKDF (reference sequence). J lost 6 bases, V lost 2 bases, and 5 bases had no gene match. CDR3 length: 15 amino acids.

V and J are TRBV3-1 (or the pseudogene TRBV3-2) and TRBJ2-2; TRBD1 matches at 7 bases. V lost 10 bases, J lost 2 bases, and 7 bases stayed unmatched. The V gene's germline CDR1 is LGHDT and CDR2 YNNKEL (reference sequence). This CDR3 has 14 amino acids. In nucleotides, the CDR3 is TGTGCCACCACAGGGGTTTCCAACACCGGGGAGCTGTTTTTT. As protein: CATTGVSNTGELFF.

This sequence joins TRBV3-1 (or the pseudogene TRBV3-2) and TRBJ1-1; D is ambiguous. The CDR3 has 15 amino acids. Germline CDR1 is LGHDT and CDR2 is YNNKEL (reference sequence). Trimming stripped 2 bases from V and 2 bases from J, with 12 bases between. In nucleotides, the CDR3 is TGTGCCAGCAGCCAACCCCCTGGAGGTAACACTGAAGCTTTCTTT. Translating it yields CASSQPPGGNTEAFF.

The V gene is TRBV18, the J gene TRBJ2-3, with 8 nucleotides matching TRBD1. CDR1 and CDR2 (germline): KGHSH, LQKENI. The CDR3 runs to 15 residues. Losses at the gene ends were 3 bases for V and 0 bases for J; bases not matched to a gene: 2. The CDR3 is CASSPTGASTDTQYF. The CDR3 coding sequence is TGTGCCAGCTCACCGACAGGGGCCAGCACAGATACGCAGTATTTT. Together with reference TRBV18 and TRBJ2-3, the CDR3 gives the full variable domain: NAGVMQNPRHLVRRRGQEARLRCSPMKGHSHVYWYRQLPEEGLKFMVYLQKENIIDESGMPKERFSAEFPKEGPSILRIQQVVRGDSAAYFCASSPTGASTDTQYFGPGTRLTVL.

DNA for the CDR3: TGTGCCAGCTCATCCCAGGGGCTGCAAGAGACCCAGTACTTC. Protein product: CASSSQGLQETQYF. The chain combines TRBV18 with TRBJ2-5; a possible D gene is TRBD1 (6 bases). CDR1 and CDR2 from the germline V gene are KGHSH and LQKENI. V lost 5 bases and J 2 bases, leaving 12 bases between the germline ends. The CDR3 loop spans 14 amino acids.

This clone was recorded a few times. This chain joins TRBV28 and TRBJ2-7; D remains unclear. V lost 6 bases, J lost 6 bases, and 12 bases lay in between. This CDR3 is built from 12 residues. The germline V gene has CDR1 MDHEN and CDR2 SYDVKM. The CDR3 region has the DNA TGTGCCAGCAGCCCTACTATCGGCGAGCAGTACTTC. Translated, it gives CASSPTIGEQYF.

CDR3 bases: TGTGCCAGCAGTATAACAGGGGGCAATCAGCCCCAGCATTTT. Its translation: CASSITGGNQPQHF. The V gene is TRBV6-5, the J gene TRBJ1-5, with 7 bases that match TRBD1. Germline V CDR1 and CDR2: MNHEY, SVGAGI. Germline trimming cut 5 bases from V and 2 bases from J; bases unmatched to any gene: 3. CDR3 length: 14 amino acids.

The chain recombines TRBV28 with TRBJ2-7; TRBD1 matches at 7 bases. This CDR3 is 13 amino acids long. Per germline, CDR1 MDHEN and CDR2 SYDVKM. V lost 5 bases, J lost 2 bases, and 3 bases stayed unmatched. In nucleotides, the CDR3 is TGTGCCAGCAGTGACAGGGTCACCTACGAGCAGTACTTC. This gives the protein CASSDRVTYEQYF.

The chain recombines TRBV18 with TRBJ1-2, with 7 bases aligning to TRBD1. Germline CDR1 KGHSH, CDR2 LQKENI. V gave up 3 bases and J gave up 6 bases; unmatched junction bases: 10. CDR3 length: 15 amino acids. The CDR3 sequence: CASSPRGDSSNGYTF. The CDR3 coding sequence is TGTGCCAGCTCACCGAGAGGGGACAGTTCTAATGGCTACACCTTC.

The chain couples TRBV19 to TRBJ2-7; weak D call: TRBD1 (5 bases). CDR1 and CDR2 from the germline V gene are LNHDA and SQIVND (reference sequence). The CDR3 has 12 amino acids. Trimming took off 3 bases at V and 5 bases at J, with 8 bases between the two ends. Written as DNA, the CDR3 is TGTGCCAGTAGTATTGCAGGGAACGAGCAGTACTTC. As protein: CASSIAGNEQYF.